This entry lists 30 T cell receptor beta chains sequenced from one sample in a study of T cell responses to AZD1222 COVID-19 vaccine. Clones were read by immunoSEQ multiplex PCR, and TCRdb kept only the in-frame ones, dropping some. The data hold more than 150,000 clones, with approximately 90% observed a single time. The sample in question was peripheral blood, obtained 28 days after the second AZD1222 dose. These receptors came from an adult who received the AZD1222 COVID-19 vaccine.

The V gene is TRBV28, the J gene TRBJ1-4; TRBD1 matches 7 bases. The CDR3 spans 14 residues. Per germline, CDR1 MDHEN and CDR2 SYDVKM. The V segment lost 4 bases and the J segment 5 bases; nucleotides outside the gene matches: 4. The CDR3 nucleotides read TGTGCCAGCAGTTCGGGACAGCTAAATGAAAAACTGTTTTTT. Translating gives CASSSGQLNEKLFF.

The rearrangement links TRBV30 to TRBJ1-6; 9 bases map to TRBD1. V lost 3 bases and J lost 7; bases outside the gene matches: 4. Germline-derived CDR1 and CDR2 are GTSNPN and SVGIG (reference sequence). This CDR3 comprises 14 residues. The CDR3 loop is CAWRTTGGNSPLHF. The CDR3 region has the DNA TGTGCCTGGAGAACGACAGGGGGGAATTCACCCCTCCACTTT.

The chain links TRBV7-9 to TRBJ1-4; the D gene is possibly TRBD1 (5 bases). Trimming stripped 4 bases from V and 0 bases from J, with 18 bases between. The CDR3 spans 18 residues. Germline V gene data show CDR1 as SEHNR and CDR2 as FQNEAQ (reference sequence). This CDR3 is CASSSRGGDGATNEKLFF. The CDR3 DNA is TGTGCCAGCAGCTCCCGAGGCGGGGACGGTGCAACTAATGAAAAACTGTTTTTT.

The rearrangement uses TRBV7-2 and TRBJ2-7, with TRBD2 matching over 11 bases. J lost 5 bases, V lost 1 base, and 7 bases had no gene match. The CDR3 contains 16 residues. CDR1 is SGHTA and CDR2 is FQGNSA in the germline V gene. CDR3 sequence reads: CASSLGVAGGLDEQYF. The DNA of the CDR3 is TGTGCCAGCAGCTTAGGGGTAGCGGGAGGGCTGGACGAGCAGTACTTC.

This rearrangement joins TRBV27 to TRBJ1-5; D ambiguous. CDR1 and CDR2 from the germline V gene are MNHEY and SMNVEV (reference sequence). The V gene lost 0 bases and the J gene lost 3 bases, with 6 bases spanning the gap. The CDR3 spans 14 residues. CDR3 DNA sequence: TGTGCCAGCAGTTTATCCGCGCTCAATCAGCCCCAGCATTTT. Its translation is CASSLSALNQPQHF.

The V and J genes are TRBV2 and TRBJ2-1; 11 positions match TRBD2. This CDR3 spans 16 amino acids. Per germline, CDR1 SNHLY and CDR2 FYNNEI. The J segment lost 2 bases and the V segment lost 7 bases, leaving 7 bases of the junction unmatched. The CDR3 region has the DNA TGTGCCAGCAACCGCCGGACTAGCGGGCCCTACAATGAGCAGTTCTTC. Translation gives CASNRRTSGPYNEQFF.

This clone turned up a few times. The chain combines TRBV19 with TRBJ2-3; D could derive from TRBD1 or TRBD2 (5 bases each). The germline V gene has CDR1 LNHDA and CDR2 SQIVND (reference sequence). V was clipped by 5 bases and J by 2 bases, with 14 bases between them. CDR3 size: 15 residues. CDR3 nucleotide sequence: TGTGCCAGTAGTCTAGGGACGGCCAACACAGATACGCAGTATTTT. Its protein is CASSLGTANTDTQYF.

This clone was observed at least ten times. This chain connects TRBV11-3 to TRBJ2-1; D may be TRBD1 (6 bases). V lost 3 bases to trimming and J lost 1 base, with 19 bases between them. The CDR3 spans 18 residues. The germline CDR1 and CDR2 sequences are SGHNT and YENEEA. The CDR3 bases are TGTGCCAGCAGCTTGGAACAGGGTGGGTCGACGTCCTACAATGAGCAGTTCTTC. Residues: CASSLEQGGSTSYNEQFF.

This rearrangement joins TRBV28 to TRBJ2-7; TRBD2 agrees at 9 bases. V lost 3 bases to trimming and J lost 4 bases; unmatched junction nucleotides: 7. This CDR3 has 15 residues. The germline V gene encodes CDR1 MDHEN and CDR2 SYDVKM. The CDR3 sequence: CASSFPLAGKYEQYF. The CDR3 nucleotides are TGTGCCAGCAGTTTTCCACTAGCGGGCAAGTACGAGCAGTACTTC.

The V and J genes are TRBV7-3 and TRBJ1-6; maybe TRBD1 (5 bases). Deletions cut 8 bases from V and 7 bases from J, with 15 bases between. Germline lookup yields CDR1 SGHTA and CDR2 FQGTGA. CDR3 length equals 14 residues. The chain's CDR3 is CASQTGFQNSPLHF. The CDR3 DNA reads TGTGCCAGCCAAACAGGATTCCAGAATTCACCCCTCCACTTT.

The chain joins TRBV7-9 to TRBJ1-5; D gene ambiguous. Between the trimmed V and J ends, which lost 5 bases and 7 bases, there was a span of 15 bases. This CDR3 contains 14 residues. Germline V lookup: CDR1 SEHNR, CDR2 FQNEAQ (reference sequence). The CDR3 nucleotides are TGTGCCAGCAGCCATACTCGAGTGGGCCAGCCCCAGCATTTT. It is translated as CASSHTRVGQPQHF.

This chain joins TRBV5-1 and TRBJ2-3; D remains ambiguous. There are 13 residues in the CDR3. With 2 bases removed from V and 2 bases from J, the gap between germline ends came to 6 bases. Germline V lookup: CDR1 SGHRS, CDR2 YFSETQ. The CDR3 reads CASSFNPTDTQYF. CDR3 nucleotide sequence: TGCGCCAGCAGCTTTAATCCCACAGATACGCAGTATTTT.

The chain recombines TRBV14 with TRBJ2-7, with D uncertain. V lost 4 bases, J lost 12 bases, and 16 bases lay in between. There are 12 residues in the CDR3. Germline V gene lookup returns CDR1 SGHDN and CDR2 FVKESK. The CDR3 DNA reads TGTGCCAGCAGCCCCTCGATTGGGTTACGGTACTTC. Translated: CASSPSIGLRYF.

This rearrangement joins TRBV12-3 or TRBV12-4 to TRBJ1-2; possibly TRBD1 for D (5 bases). V shed 8 bases and J shed 1 base, with 8 bases lying between them. CDR3 length equals 12 residues. The CDR3 DNA follows: TGTGCCAGCGGTGGGGGTAACTATGGCTACACCTTC. It translates to CASGGGNYGYTF.

The chain joins TRBV5-1 to TRBJ2-2; D call uncertain. The CDR3 runs to 13 residues. Per the germline V gene, CDR1 is SGHRS and CDR2 is YFSETQ. V was trimmed by 1 base and J by 1 base, leaving 2 bases between them. The CDR3 region has the DNA TGCGCCAGCAGCTTGAGGAACACCGGGGAGCTGTTTTTT. Its translation: CASSLRNTGELFF.

The chain combines TRBV29-1 with TRBJ2-7, with D possibly matching TRBD1 (5 bases). Germline-derived CDR1 and CDR2 are SQVTM and ANQGSEA. The CDR3 spans 11 residues. V dropped 4 bases and J dropped 9 bases, with 13 bases sitting between them. This chain's CDR3 is CSVGQSSGQYF. The CDR3 DNA reads as TGCAGCGTTGGACAGTCCTCCGGGCAGTACTTC.

This chain connects TRBV7-9 to TRBJ1-1; no definite D call. Deletions cut 1 base from V and 1 base from J, with 4 bases between. Germline loops: CDR1 SEHNR, CDR2 FQNEAQ (reference sequence). The length of the CDR3 is 13 residues. This CDR3 reads CASSLEGNTEAFF. As DNA, the CDR3 is TGTGCCAGCAGCTTAGAAGGGAACACTGAAGCTTTCTTT.

J is TRBJ2-3 and V is TRBV5-1, with D unresolved. CDR3 length: 15 amino acids. The germline gives CDR1 SGHRS, CDR2 YFSETQ. The germline V and J ends were trimmed by 4 bases and 2 bases, with 14 bases remaining between them. The CDR3 bases are TGCGCCAGCAGCACCCTAGGGAAATCCACAGATACGCAGTATTTT. Residues: CASSTLGKSTDTQYF.

The genes are TRBV28 and TRBJ2-7; TRBD2 matches at 8 bases. V dropped 2 bases and J dropped 6; count of bases not matched to a gene: 6. This CDR3 has 14 amino acids. CDR1 and CDR2 (germline): MDHEN, SYDVKM. CDR3 protein: CASSLVGGRSEQYF. Written as DNA, the CDR3 is TGTGCCAGCAGTTTAGTTGGCGGGAGGTCCGAGCAGTACTTC.

The chain combines TRBV3-1 (or the pseudogene TRBV3-2) with TRBJ2-2; 10 bases map to TRBD2. Per the germline V gene, CDR1 is LGHDT and CDR2 is YNNKEL (reference sequence). CDR3 length: 21 residues. V trimming: 0 bases; J trimming: 1 base; junction bases outside the gene matches: 14. CDR3 sequence reads: CASSQEGTSENGTMNTGELFF. CDR3 coding DNA: TGTGCCAGCAGCCAAGAGGGGACTAGCGAGAACGGGACCATGAACACCGGGGAGCTGTTTTTT.

V and J are TRBV10-2 and TRBJ2-7, with D possibly TRBD2 on 5 matching bases. The CDR3 consists of 15 residues. CDR1 is WSHSY, CDR2 SAAADI, per germline. The germline V and J ends were trimmed by 7 bases and 1 base, with 17 bases remaining between them. CDR3 DNA: TGCGCCAGCACCGAAGGTGCGGGCGTGTCCTACGAGCAGTACTTC. It codes for CASTEGAGVSYEQYF.

The V gene is TRBV6-5, the J gene TRBJ2-7; D possibly matches TRBD1 or TRBD2 (5 bases each). V dropped 0 bases and J dropped 4 bases, with 10 bases sitting between them. Germline CDR1 is MNHEY and CDR2 is SVGAGI. This CDR3 has 14 residues. This CDR3 is CASSYSGVGYEQYF. The DNA for the CDR3 is TGTGCCAGCAGTTACTCGGGGGTTGGGTACGAGCAGTACTTC.

This clone was seen just once. The rearrangement uses TRBV24-1 and TRBJ2-5; D uncertain. The CDR3 is 13 amino acids. V gave up 4 bases and J gave up 1 base, with 6 bases separating them. Germline-derived CDR1 and CDR2 are KGHDR and SFDVKD. The CDR3 nucleotides are TGTGCCACCAGTGACCCCGGCCAAGAGACCCAGTACTTC. As protein: CATSDPGQETQYF.

The rearrangement uses TRBV7-2 and TRBJ2-2, with D possibly TRBD2 on 5 matching bases. Germline CDR1 reads SGHTA; CDR2 reads FQGNSA. V gave up 4 bases and J gave up 1 base, with 7 bases separating them. The CDR3 totals 14 residues. The CDR3 sequence is CASSSRGNTGELFF. In DNA, the CDR3 is TGTGCCAGCAGCTCCCGGGGGAACACCGGGGAGCTGTTTTTT.

This chain connects TRBV11-2 to TRBJ2-7; 8 nucleotides align to TRBD2. Per germline, CDR1 SGHAT and CDR2 FQNNGV. The trim removed 5 bases at V and 2 bases at J, leaving 8 bases unmatched. This CDR3 has 15 residues. CDR3 in DNA: TGTGCCAGCAGCCTAACTAGCGGCGACACCTACGAGCAGTACTTC. Amino acid sequence: CASSLTSGDTYEQYF.

This chain connects TRBV6-5 to TRBJ1-2, with TRBD1 matching over 10 bases. The germline CDR1 and CDR2 sequences are MNHEY and SVGAGI. Germline trimming cut 0 bases from V and 8 bases from J; bases unmatched to any gene: 6. The CDR3 is made up of 15 amino acids. In nucleotides, the CDR3 is TGTGCCAGCAGTTACTCGACAGGGGGCCTAGGAGGCTACACCTTC. This gives the protein CASSYSTGGLGGYTF.

The chain joins TRBV9 to TRBJ2-5, with a weak D call TRBD2 (6 bases). The ends were cut back, 4 bases at V and 4 bases at J, with 17 bases in the middle. The CDR3 covers 15 residues. CDR1 is SGDLS, CDR2 YYNGEE, per germline. CDR3 loop: CASSKDVGGGETQYF. The CDR3 DNA follows: TGTGCCAGCAGCAAGGACGTGGGAGGAGGAGAGACCCAGTACTTC.

This clone was seen once. The V gene is TRBV7-2, the J gene TRBJ2-5; 9 bases line up with TRBD2. This CDR3 spans 16 amino acids. In germline, CDR1 is SGHTA, CDR2 FQGNSA. V dropped 2 bases and J dropped 5; count of bases not matched to a gene: 9. The CDR3, as DNA: TGTGCCAGCAGCTTAATGGCTAGCGGGACGGGGGAGACCCAGTACTTC. Its protein is CASSLMASGTGETQYF.

The V gene is TRBV19, the J gene TRBJ1-1; D is undetermined. CDR3 length: 14 amino acids. Looked up from germline, CDR1 is LNHDA and CDR2 is SQIVND (reference sequence). V was pared by 3 bases and J by 1 base, with 9 bases between. The CDR3 DNA sequence: TGTGCCAGTAGTATCGTTCGGCGGAACACTGAAGCTTTCTTT. Translation gives CASSIVRRNTEAFF. Supplemented by reference TRBV19 and TRBJ1-1, the full variable domain reads DGGITQSPKYLFRKEGQNVTLSCEQNLNHDAMYWYRQDPGQGLRLIYYSQIVNDFQKGDIAEGYSVSREKKESFPLTVTSAQKNPTAFYLCASSIVRRNTEAFFGQGTRLTVV.

V usage is TRBV5-1 and J usage is TRBJ2-7; D is unresolved. The V and J ends lost 5 bases and 5 bases respectively, with 14 bases between them. There are 13 residues in the CDR3. Per germline, CDR1 SGHRS and CDR2 YFSETQ. CDR3 protein: CASRLNLPDEQYF. The CDR3 DNA reads as TGCGCCAGCAGGCTTAACCTCCCCGACGAGCAGTACTTC.